This note documents a single TCR beta chain sequence. Antigen: not known. CDR1 is MNHEY, CDR2 SMNVEV, per germline (reference sequence). The ends lost 5 bases at V and 2 bases at J; junction bases unmatched: 11. The length of the CDR3 is 16 residues. These data originate in a study of CD8 T cells in ankylosing spondylitis. Findings of the study overall: Ankylosing spondylitis blood appeared to be characterized by a TCR beta motif of about eight highly homologous variants.

A quantitative 5'-RACE method, one with molecular barcodes, was used to make TCR beta libraries. TCRdb itself ran the 5' RACE reads through MiXCR, one entry per CDR3 protein. The table records approximately 35,000 distinct CDR3 sequences, approximately 10% of them present only once. The chain is built from TRBV27 and TRBJ2-5; 7 nucleotides match TRBD1. The receptor's source is a male donor with ankylosing spondylitis. Sample: synovial fluid, either unsorted or a sorted T cell fraction (not recorded which). CDR3 in DNA: TGTGCCAGCAGTCAACTATCCCGGGACAGTCAAGAGACCCAGTACTTC. Encoded protein: CASSQLSRDSQETQYF.